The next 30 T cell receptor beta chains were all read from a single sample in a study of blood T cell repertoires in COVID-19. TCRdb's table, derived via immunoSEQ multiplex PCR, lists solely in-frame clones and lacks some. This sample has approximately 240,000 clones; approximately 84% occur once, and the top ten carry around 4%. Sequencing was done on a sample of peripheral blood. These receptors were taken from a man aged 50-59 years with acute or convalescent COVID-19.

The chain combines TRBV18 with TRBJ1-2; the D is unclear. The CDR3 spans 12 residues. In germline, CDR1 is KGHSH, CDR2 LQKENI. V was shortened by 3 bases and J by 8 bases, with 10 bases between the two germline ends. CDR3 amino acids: CASSPQPQGYTF. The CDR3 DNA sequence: TGTGCCAGCTCACCCCAACCACAGGGCTACACCTTC.

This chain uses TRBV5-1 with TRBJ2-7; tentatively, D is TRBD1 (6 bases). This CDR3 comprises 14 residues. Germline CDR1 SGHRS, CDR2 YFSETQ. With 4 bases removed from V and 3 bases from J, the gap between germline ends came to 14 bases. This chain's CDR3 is CASSGGQTVYEQYF. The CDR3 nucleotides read TGCGCCAGCAGCGGTGGACAGACCGTCTACGAGCAGTACTTC. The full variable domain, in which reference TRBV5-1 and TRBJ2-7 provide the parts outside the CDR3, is KAGVTQTPRYLIKTRGQQVTLSCSPISGHRSVSWYQQTPGQGLQFLFEYFSETQRNKGNFPGRFSGRQFSNSRSEMNVSTLELGDSALYLCASSGGQTVYEQYFGPGTRLTVT.

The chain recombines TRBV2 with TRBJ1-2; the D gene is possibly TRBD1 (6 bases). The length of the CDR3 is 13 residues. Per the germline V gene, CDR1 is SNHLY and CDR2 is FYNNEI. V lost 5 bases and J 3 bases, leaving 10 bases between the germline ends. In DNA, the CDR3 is TGTGCCAGCAGTAGCAGGGGTGACTATGGCTACACCTTC. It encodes CASSSRGDYGYTF.

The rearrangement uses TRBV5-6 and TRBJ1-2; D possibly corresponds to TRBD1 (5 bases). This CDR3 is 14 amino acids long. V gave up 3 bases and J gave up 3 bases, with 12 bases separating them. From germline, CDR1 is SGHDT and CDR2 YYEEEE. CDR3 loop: CASSWGTSYYGYTF. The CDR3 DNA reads TGTGCCAGCAGCTGGGGGACTTCTTACTATGGCTACACCTTC.

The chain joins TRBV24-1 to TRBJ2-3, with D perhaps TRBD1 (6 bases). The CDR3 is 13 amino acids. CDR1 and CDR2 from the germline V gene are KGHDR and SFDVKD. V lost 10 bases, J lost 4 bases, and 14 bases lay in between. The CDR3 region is CATQGWGADTQYF. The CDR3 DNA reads TGTGCCACACAGGGATGGGGCGCAGATACGCAGTATTTT.

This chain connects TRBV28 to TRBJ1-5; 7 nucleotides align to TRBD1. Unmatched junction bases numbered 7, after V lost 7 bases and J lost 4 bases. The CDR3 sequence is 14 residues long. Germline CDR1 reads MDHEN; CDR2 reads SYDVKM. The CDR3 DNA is TGTGCCAGCATTCTTACAGGGGTTAATCAGCCCCAGCATTTT. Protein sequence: CASILTGVNQPQHF.

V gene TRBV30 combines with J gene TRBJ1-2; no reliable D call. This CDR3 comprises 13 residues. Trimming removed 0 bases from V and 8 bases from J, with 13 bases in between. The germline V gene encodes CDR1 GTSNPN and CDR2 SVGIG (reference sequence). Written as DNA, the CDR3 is TGTGCCTGGAGTGTAGGAACCCCGGGGGGCTACACCTTC. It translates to CAWSVGTPGGYTF.

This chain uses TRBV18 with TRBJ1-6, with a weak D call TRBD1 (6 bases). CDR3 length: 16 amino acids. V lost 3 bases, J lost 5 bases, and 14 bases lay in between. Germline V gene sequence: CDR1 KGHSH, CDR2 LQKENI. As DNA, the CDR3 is TGTGCCAGCTCACCCTCCTCGAGGGGGAATAATTCACCCCTCCACTTT. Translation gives CASSPSSRGNNSPLHF.

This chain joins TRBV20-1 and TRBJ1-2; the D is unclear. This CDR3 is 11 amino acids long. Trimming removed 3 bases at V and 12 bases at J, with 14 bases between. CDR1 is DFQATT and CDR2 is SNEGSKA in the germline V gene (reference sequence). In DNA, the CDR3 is TGCAGTGCTAGTTCGGGTACGGTACACACCTTC. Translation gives CSASSGTVHTF.

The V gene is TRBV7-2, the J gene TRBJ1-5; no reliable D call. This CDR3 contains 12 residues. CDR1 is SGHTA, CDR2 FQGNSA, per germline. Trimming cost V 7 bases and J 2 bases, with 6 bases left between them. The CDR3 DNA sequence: TGTGCCAGCACCGAGGGCAATCAGCCCCAGCATTTT. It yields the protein CASTEGNQPQHF.

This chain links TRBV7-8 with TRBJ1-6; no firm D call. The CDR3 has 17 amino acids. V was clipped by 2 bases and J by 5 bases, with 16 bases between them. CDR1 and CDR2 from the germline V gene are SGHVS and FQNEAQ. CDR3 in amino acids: CASSLRVQEEDNSPLHF. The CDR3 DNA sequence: TGTGCCAGCAGCTTAAGGGTTCAGGAGGAAGATAATTCACCCCTCCACTTT.

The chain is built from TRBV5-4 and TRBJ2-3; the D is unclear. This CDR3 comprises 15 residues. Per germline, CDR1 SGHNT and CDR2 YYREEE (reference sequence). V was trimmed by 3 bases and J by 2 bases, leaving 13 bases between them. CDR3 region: CASSSSSRYTDTQYF. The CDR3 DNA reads TGTGCCAGCAGCTCCTCATCTAGATACACAGATACGCAGTATTTT.

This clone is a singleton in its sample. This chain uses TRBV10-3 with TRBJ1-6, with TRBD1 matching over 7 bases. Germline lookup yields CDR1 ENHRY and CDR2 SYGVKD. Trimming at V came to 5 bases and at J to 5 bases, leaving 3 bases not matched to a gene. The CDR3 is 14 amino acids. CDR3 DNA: TGTGCCATCAGTCGACAGGGTAATAATTCACCCCTCCACTTT. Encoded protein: CAISRQGNNSPLHF.

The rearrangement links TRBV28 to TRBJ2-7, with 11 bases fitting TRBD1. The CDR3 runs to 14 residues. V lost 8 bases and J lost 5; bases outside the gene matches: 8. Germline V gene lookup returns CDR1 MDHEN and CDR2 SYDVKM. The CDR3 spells CASFRTGGGNEQYF. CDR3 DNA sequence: TGTGCCAGCTTCCGGACAGGGGGCGGAAACGAGCAGTACTTC.

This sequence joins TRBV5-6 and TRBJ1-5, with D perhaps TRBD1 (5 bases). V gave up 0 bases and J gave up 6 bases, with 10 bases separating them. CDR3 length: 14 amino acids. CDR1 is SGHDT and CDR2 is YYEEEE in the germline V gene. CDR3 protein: CASSLVGVGQPQHF. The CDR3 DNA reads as TGTGCCAGCAGCTTGGTAGGGGTCGGTCAGCCCCAGCATTTT. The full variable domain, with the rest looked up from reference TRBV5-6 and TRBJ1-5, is DAGVTQSPTHLIKTRGQQVTLRCSPKSGHDTVSWYQQALGQGPQFIFQYYEEEERQRGNFPDRFSGHQFPNYSSELNVNALLLGDSALYLCASSLVGVGQPQHFGDGTRLSIL.

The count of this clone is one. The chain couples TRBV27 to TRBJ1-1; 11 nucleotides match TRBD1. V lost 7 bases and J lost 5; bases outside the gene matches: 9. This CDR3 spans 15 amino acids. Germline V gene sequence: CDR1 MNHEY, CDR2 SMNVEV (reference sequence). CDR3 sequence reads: CASTWTGGQRTEAFF. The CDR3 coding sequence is TGTGCCAGCACTTGGACAGGGGGCCAGAGAACTGAAGCTTTCTTT.

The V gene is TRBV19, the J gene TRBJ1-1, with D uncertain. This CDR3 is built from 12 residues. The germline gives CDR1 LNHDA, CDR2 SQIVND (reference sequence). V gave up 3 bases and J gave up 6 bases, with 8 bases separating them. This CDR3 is CASSMPSAEAFF. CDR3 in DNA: TGTGCCAGTAGTATGCCCAGCGCTGAAGCTTTCTTT.

CDR3 sequence reads: CASSDGTGMYEQYF. CDR3 nucleotides: TGTGCCAGCAGTGATGGGACAGGGATGTACGAGCAGTACTTC. V usage is TRBV6-1 and J usage is TRBJ2-7; TRBD1 agrees at 9 bases. CDR3 size: 14 residues. CDR1 is MNHNS and CDR2 is SASEGT in the germline V gene. The trim removed 3 bases at V and 4 bases at J, leaving 4 bases unmatched.

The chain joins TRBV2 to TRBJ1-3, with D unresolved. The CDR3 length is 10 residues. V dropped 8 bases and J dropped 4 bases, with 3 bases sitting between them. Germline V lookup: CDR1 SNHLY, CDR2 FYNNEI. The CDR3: CASLGNTIYF. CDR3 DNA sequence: TGTGCCAGCCTAGGAAACACCATATATTTT.

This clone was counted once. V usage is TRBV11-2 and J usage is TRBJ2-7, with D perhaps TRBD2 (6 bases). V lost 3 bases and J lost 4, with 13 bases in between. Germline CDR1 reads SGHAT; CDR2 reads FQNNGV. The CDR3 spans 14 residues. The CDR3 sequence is CASSLKAGLYEQYF. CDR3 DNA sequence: TGTGCCAGCAGCTTGAAGGCGGGGTTGTACGAGCAGTACTTC.

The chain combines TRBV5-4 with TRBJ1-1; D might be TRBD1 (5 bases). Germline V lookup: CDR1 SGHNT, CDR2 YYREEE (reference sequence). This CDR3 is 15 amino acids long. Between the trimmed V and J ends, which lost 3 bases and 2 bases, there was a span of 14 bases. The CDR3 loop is CASSSASQGNTEAFF. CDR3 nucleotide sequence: TGTGCCAGCAGCTCCGCGAGTCAGGGTAACACTGAAGCTTTCTTT.

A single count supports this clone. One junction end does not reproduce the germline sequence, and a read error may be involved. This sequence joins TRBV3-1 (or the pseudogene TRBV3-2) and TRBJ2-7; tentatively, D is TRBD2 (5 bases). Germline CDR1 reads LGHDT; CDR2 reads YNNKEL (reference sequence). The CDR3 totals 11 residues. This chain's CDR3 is CASSRARGYSF. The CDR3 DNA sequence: TGTGCCAGCAGCCGTGCCCGGGGATATTCTTTC.

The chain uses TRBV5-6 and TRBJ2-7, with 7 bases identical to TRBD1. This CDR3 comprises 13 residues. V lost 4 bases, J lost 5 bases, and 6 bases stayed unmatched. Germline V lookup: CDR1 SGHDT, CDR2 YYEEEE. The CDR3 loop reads CASSAGTVHEQYF. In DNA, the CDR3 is TGTGCCAGCAGCGCTGGGACAGTCCACGAGCAGTACTTC.

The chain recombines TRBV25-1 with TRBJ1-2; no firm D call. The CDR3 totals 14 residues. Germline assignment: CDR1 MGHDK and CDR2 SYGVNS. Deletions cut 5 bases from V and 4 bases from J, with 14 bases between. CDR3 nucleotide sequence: TGTGCCAGCAGTCTCCGGGCGGGAGGCTATGGCTACACCTTC. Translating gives CASSLRAGGYGYTF.

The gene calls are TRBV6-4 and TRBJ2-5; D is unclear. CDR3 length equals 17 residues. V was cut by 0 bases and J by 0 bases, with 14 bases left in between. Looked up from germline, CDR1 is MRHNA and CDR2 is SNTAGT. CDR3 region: CASSDSQRGMNQETQYF. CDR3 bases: TGTGCCAGCAGTGACTCCCAACGAGGAATGAACCAAGAGACCCAGTACTTC.

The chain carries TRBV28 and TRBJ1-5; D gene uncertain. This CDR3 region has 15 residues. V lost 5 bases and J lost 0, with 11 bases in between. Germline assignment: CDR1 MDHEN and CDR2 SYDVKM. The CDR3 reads CASSLQMNSNQPQHF. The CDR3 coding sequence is TGTGCCAGCAGTCTACAGATGAATAGCAATCAGCCCCAGCATTTT.

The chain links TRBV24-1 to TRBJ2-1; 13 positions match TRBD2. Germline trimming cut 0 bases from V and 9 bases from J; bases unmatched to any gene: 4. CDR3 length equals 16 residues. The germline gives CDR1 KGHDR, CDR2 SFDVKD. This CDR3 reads CATSDLRLAGGGEQFF. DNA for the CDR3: TGTGCCACCAGTGATTTGAGACTAGCGGGAGGAGGTGAGCAGTTCTTC.

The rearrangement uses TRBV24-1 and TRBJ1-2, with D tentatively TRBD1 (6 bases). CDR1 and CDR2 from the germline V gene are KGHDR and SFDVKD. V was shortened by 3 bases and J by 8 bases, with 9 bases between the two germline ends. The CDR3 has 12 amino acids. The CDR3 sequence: CATSDRGHGYTF. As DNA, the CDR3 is TGTGCCACCAGTGATCGGGGACACGGCTACACCTTC.

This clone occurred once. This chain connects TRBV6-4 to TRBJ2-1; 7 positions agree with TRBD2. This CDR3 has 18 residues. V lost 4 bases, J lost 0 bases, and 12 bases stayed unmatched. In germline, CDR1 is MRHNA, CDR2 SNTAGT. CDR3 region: CASSGLAYPLSSYNEQFF. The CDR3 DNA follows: TGTGCCAGCAGTGGACTAGCCTACCCTTTGAGCTCCTACAATGAGCAGTTCTTC.

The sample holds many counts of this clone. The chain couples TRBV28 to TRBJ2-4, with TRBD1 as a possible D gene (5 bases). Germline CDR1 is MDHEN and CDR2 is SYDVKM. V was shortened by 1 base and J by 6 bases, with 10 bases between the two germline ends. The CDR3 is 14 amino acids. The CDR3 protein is CASSLYLGRNIQYF. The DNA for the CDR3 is TGTGCCAGCAGTTTATACTTGGGGCGAAACATTCAGTACTTC.